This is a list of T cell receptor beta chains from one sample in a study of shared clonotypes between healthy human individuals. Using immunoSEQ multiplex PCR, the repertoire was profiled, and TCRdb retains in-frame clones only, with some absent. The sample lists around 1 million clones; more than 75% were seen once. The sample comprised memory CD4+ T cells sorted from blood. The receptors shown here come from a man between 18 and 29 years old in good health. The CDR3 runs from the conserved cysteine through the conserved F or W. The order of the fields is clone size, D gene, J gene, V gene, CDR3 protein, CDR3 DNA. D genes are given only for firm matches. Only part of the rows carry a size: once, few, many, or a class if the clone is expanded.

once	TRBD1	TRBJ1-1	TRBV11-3	CASRYPTGNYLTEAFF	TGTGCCAGCAGATATCCGACAGGGAACTATCTGACTGAAGCTTTCTTT
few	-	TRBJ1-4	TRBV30	CAWRSLQSEEKLFF	TGTGCCTGGAGATCTCTCCAGTCCGAGGAAAAACTGTTTTTT
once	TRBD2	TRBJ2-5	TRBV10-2	CASRGGDYWETQYF	TGCGCCAGCCGGGGGGGCGATTATTGGGAGACCCAGTACTTC
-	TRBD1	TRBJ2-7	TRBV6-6	CASSQTGGNEQYF	TGTGCCAGCAGCCAGACAGGGGGAAACGAGCAGTACTTC
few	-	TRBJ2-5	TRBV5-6	CASGTTLQETQYF	TGTGCCAGTGGGACAACCCTCCAAGAGACCCAGTACTTC
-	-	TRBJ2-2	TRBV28	CASKQRHTGELFF	TGTGCCAGCAAGCAACGACACACCGGGGAGCTGTTTTTT
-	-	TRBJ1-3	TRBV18	CASSPPASGNTIYF	TGTGCCAGCTCACCACCGGCCTCTGGAAACACCATATATTTT
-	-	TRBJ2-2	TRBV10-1	CASSARGAPAGELFF	TGCGCCAGCAGTGCCCGAGGGGCGCCCGCCGGGGAGCTGTTTTTT
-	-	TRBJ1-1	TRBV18	CASSPSLQGLNTEAFF	TGTGCCAGCTCACCAAGTCTGCAGGGTCTGAACACTGAAGCTTTCTTT
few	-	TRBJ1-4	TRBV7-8	CASSPDGKGGNEKLFF	TGTGCCAGCAGCCCTGACGGGAAGGGGGGCAATGAAAAACTGTTTTTT
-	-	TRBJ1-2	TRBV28	CASSFPKGYGYTF	TGTGCCAGCAGCTTCCCAAAAGGTTATGGCTACACCTTC
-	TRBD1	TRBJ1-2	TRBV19	CASNPQGAGGYTF	TGTGCCAGTAACCCACAGGGGGCTGGCGGCTACACCTTC
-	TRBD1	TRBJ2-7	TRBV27	CASRTDREYEQYF	TGTGCCAGCAGGACGGACAGGGAGTACGAGCAGTACTTC
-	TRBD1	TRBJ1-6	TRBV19	CASSINRGSSYNSPLHF	TGTGCCAGTAGTATAAACAGGGGAAGCTCCTATAATTCACCCCTCCACTTT
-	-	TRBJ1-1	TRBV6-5	CASSYSTQKPEAFF	TGTGCCAGCAGTTACTCGACACAGAAACCTGAAGCTTTCTTT
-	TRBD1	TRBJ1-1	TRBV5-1	CASSDPGGNTEAFF	TGCGCCAGCAGCGACCCAGGGGGGAACACTGAAGCTTTCTTT
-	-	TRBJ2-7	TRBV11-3	CASSPGGTSYEQYF	TGTGCCAGCAGCCCTGGCGGGACCTCATACGAGCAGTACTTC
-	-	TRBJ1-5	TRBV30	CAWSAVNQPQHF	TGTGCCTGGAGCGCCGTTAATCAGCCCCAGCATTTT
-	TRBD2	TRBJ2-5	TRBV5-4	CASSFGASGRSIETQYF	TGTGCCAGCAGCTTTGGAGCTAGCGGGAGGTCGATAGAGACCCAGTACTTC
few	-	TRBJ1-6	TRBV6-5	CASREISSPLHF	TGTGCCAGCAGGGAGATCAGTTCACCCCTCCACTTT
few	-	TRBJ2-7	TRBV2	CASSILSYEQYF	TGTGCCAGCAGTATCCTCTCCTACGAGCAGTACTTC
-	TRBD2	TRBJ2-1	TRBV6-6	CASSKGLASYNEQFF	TGTGCCAGCAGCAAGGGACTAGCTTCCTACAATGAGCAGTTCTTC
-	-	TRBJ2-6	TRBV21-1	CASSIQAGSSGANVLTF	TGTGCCAGCAGCATTCAAGCAGGGAGCTCTGGGGCCAACGTCCTGACTTTC
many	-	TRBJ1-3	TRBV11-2	CASSSTQNTIYF	TGTGCCAGCAGCTCGACTCAGAACACCATATATTTT
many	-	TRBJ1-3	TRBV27	CASSLFAGNRDTIYF	TGTGCCAGCAGTTTATTCGCAGGGAATCGAGACACCATATATTTT
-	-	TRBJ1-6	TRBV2	CAASATENSPLHF	TGTGCCGCAAGTGCGACAGAGAATTCACCCCTCCACTTT
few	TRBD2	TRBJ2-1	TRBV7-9	CASSPGLEFYNEQFF	TGTGCCAGCAGCCCGGGACTAGAATTTTACAATGAGCAGTTCTTC
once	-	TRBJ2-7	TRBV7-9	CASSLRISSEQYF	TGTGCCAGCAGCTTGAGGATTTCGAGCGAGCAGTACTTC
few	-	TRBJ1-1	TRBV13	CASSLGGRGMGAFF	TGTGCCAGCAGCTTAGGCGGGAGGGGGATGGGGGCTTTCTTT
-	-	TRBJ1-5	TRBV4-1	CASSQVGHLGQPQHF	TGCGCCAGCAGCCAAGTCGGCCATCTAGGTCAGCCCCAGCATTTT
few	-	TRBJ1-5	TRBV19	CASKSTQGQPQHF	TGTGCCAGTAAGTCTACTCAGGGGCAGCCCCAGCATTTT
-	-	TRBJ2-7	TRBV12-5	CASGGAYSYEQYF	TGTGCTAGTGGGGGGGCCTACTCCTACGAGCAGTACTTC
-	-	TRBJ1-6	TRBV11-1	CASSSQLSSPLHF	TGTGCCAGCAGCTCCCAATTGAGTTCACCCCTCCACTTT
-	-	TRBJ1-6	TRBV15	CATSRELASTGVSNSPLHF	TGTGCCACCAGCAGAGAATTGGCTTCCACGGGCGTGAGTAATTCACCCCTCCACTTT
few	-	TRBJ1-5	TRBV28	CASSQTGTTPGQPQHF	TGTGCCAGCAGTCAAACCGGGACAACTCCTGGACAGCCCCAGCATTTT
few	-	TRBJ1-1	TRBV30	CAWSTRANTEAFF	TGTGCCTGGAGTACACGGGCCAACACTGAAGCTTTCTTT
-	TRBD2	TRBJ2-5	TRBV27	CASGPGWGLAGGRQETQYF	TGTGCCAGCGGGCCCGGGTGGGGACTAGCGGGGGGACGCCAAGAGACCCAGTACTTC
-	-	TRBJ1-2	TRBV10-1	CASSEKGSYGYTF	TGCGCCAGCAGTGAGAAGGGGAGCTATGGCTACACCTTC
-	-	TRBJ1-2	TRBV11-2	CASSLDLTAVYGYTF	TGTGCCAGCAGCTTAGATCTCACAGCTGTCTATGGCTACACCTTC
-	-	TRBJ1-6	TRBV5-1	CASRPQEGPNSPLHF	TGCGCCAGCCGCCCCCAGGAGGGGCCCAATTCACCCCTCCACTTT
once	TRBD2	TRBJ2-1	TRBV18	CASSPASGGVAEQFF	TGTGCCAGCTCACCGGCTAGCGGGGGGGTTGCTGAGCAGTTCTTC
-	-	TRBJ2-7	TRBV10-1	CASSESGSGYEQYF	TGCGCCAGCAGTGAGTCGGGTAGCGGCTACGAGCAGTACTTC
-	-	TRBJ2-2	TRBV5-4	CASSAPRPSSDTGELFF	TGTGCCAGCAGCGCCCCACGCCCAAGCTCGGACACCGGGGAGCTGTTTTTT
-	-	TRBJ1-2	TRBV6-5	CASTNRGDYGYTF	TGTGCCAGCACCAACAGAGGAGACTATGGCTACACCTTC